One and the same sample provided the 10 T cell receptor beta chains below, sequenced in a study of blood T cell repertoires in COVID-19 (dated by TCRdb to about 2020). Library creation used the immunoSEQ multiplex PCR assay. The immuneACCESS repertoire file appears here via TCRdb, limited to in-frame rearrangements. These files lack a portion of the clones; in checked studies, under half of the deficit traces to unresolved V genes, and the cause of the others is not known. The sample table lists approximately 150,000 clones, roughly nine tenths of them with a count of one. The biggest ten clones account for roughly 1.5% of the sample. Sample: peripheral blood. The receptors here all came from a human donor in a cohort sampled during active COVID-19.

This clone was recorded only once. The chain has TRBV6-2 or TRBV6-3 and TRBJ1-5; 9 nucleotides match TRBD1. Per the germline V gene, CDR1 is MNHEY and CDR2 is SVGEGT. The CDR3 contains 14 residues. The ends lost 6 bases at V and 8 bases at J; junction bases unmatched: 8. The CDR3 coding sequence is TGTGCCAGCAGCCTCACAGGGGGCTTTGAGCCCCAGCATTTT. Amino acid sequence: CASSLTGGFEPQHF.

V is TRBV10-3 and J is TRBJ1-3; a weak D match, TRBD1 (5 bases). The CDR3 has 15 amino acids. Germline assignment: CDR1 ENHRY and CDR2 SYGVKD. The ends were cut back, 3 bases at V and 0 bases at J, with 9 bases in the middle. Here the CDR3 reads CAISDQGLSGNTIYF. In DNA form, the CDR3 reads TGTGCCATCAGTGATCAGGGACTCTCTGGAAACACCATATATTTT.

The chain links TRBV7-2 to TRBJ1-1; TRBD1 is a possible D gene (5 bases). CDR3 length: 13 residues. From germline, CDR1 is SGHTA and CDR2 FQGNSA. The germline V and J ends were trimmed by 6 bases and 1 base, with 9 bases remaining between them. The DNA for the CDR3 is TGTGCCAGCAGACCGGGGGGGAACACTGAAGCTTTCTTT. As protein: CASRPGGNTEAFF.

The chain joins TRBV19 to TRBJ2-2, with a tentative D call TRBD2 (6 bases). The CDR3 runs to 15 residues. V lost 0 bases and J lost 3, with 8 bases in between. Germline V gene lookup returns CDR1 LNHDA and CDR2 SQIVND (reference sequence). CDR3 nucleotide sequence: TGTGCCAGTAGTATAGATGGGACTTACACCGGGGAGCTGTTTTTT. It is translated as CASSIDGTYTGELFF.

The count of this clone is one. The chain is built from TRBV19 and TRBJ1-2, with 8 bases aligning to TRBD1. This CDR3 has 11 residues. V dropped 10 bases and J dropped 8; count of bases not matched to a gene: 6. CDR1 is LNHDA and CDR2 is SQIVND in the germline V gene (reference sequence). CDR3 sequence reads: CATGQGWGYTF. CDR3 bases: TGTGCCACCGGACAGGGATGGGGCTACACCTTC. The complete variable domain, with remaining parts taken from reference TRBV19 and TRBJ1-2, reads DGGITQSPKYLFRKEGQNVTLSCEQNLNHDAMYWYRQDPGQGLRLIYYSQIVNDFQKGDIAEGYSVSREKKESFPLTVTSAQKNPTAFYLCATGQGWGYTFGSGTRLTVV.

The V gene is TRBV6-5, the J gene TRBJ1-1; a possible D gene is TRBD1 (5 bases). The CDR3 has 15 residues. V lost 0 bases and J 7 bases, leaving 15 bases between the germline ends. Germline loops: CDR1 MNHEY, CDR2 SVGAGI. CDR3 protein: CASSYSRDWVNEAFF. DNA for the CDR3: TGTGCCAGCAGTTACTCGAGGGACTGGGTAAATGAAGCTTTCTTT.

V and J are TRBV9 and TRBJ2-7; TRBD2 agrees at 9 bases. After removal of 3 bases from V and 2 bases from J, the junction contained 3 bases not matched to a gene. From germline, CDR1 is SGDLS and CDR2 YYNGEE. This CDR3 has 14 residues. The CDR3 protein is CASSAAGGTYEQYF. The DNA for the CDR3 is TGTGCCAGCAGCGCAGCGGGGGGAACCTACGAGCAGTACTTC.

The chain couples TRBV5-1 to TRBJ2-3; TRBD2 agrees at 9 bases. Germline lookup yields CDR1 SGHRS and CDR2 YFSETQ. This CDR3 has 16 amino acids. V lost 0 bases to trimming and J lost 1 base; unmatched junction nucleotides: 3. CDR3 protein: CASSLARLAGTDTQYF. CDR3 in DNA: TGCGCCAGCAGCTTGGCCCGACTAGCGGGCACAGATACGCAGTATTTT.

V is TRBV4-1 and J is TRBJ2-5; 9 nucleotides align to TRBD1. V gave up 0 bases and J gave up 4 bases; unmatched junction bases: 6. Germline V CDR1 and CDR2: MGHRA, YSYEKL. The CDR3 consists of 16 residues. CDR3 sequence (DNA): TGCGCCAGCAGCCAAGATCCACAGGGGGCAGGAGAGACCCAGTACTTC. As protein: CASSQDPQGAGETQYF.

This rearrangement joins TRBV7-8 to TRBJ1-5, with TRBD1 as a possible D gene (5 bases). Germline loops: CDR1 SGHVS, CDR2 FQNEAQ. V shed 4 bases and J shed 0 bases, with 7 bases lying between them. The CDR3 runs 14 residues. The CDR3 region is CASSWTHSNQPQHF. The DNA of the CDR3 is TGTGCCAGCAGCTGGACACATAGCAATCAGCCCCAGCATTTT.